This is a list of T cell receptor beta chains from one sample in a study of blood T cell repertoires in COVID-19. The assay was immunoSEQ multiplex PCR, and TCRdb's table has in-frame clones only and misses some. The table records 300,000 or so clones, about 90% of them present only once. The source material was peripheral blood. The origin of the receptors is a woman aged 45 to 65 who had recovered from COVID-19. The CDR3 runs from the conserved cysteine through the conserved F or W. A D gene is named only where the DNA matches it firmly. Some rows have no size entry. The others give once, few or many, or a class for an expanded clone.

>TRBV29-1|NA|TRBD2|TRBJ2-7
TGCAGCGTGGCGACTAGCGGGGTCTCCTACGAGCAGTACTTC
CSVATSGVSYEQYF
>TRBV7-6|NA|NA|TRBJ2-2
TGTGCCAGCAGCTTAGAGGTCGGCTCGGGGTACCTAAACACCGGGGAGCTGTTTTTT
CASSLEVGSGYLNTGELFF
>TRBV5-5|NA|NA|TRBJ1-6
TGTGCCAGCAGCCGTCAACCCGCAGGGCCTAATTCACCCCTCCACTTT
CASSRQPAGPNSPLHF
>TRBV20-1|NA|NA|TRBJ2-7
TGCAGTGCTTCCTCTACCTACGAGCAGTACTTC
CSASSTYEQYF
>TRBV19|NA|NA|TRBJ1-3
TGTGCCAGTATTGCGCCCCACGCGCACACCATATATTTT
CASIAPHAHTIYF
>TRBV3-1/TRBV3-2|NA|NA|TRBJ2-1
TGTGCCAGCAGCCAAGACGGCCTGGCGGGGAATGAGCAGTTCTTC
CASSQDGLAGNEQFF
>TRBV18|NA|TRBD2|TRBJ2-3
TGTGCCAGCTCACAGAGGACTAGCGGAAGCACAGATACGCAGTATTTT
CASSQRTSGSTDTQYF
>TRBV24-1|NA|NA|TRBJ1-5
TGTGCCACCAGTGTCCAGGGGAGCAATCAGCCCCAGCATTTT
CATSVQGSNQPQHF
>TRBV4-3|NA|TRBD1|TRBJ2-7
TGCGCCAGCAGCCAATTCGCAGGGGGCTCGTACGAGCAGTACTTC
CASSQFAGGSYEQYF
>TRBV6-2/TRBV6-3|NA|NA|TRBJ2-2
TGTGCCAGCAGTCTTCCCCCCAACAGGCTTACAAGCAAGAACACCGGGGAGCTGTTTTTT
CASSLPPNRLTSKNTGELFF
>TRBV9|NA|NA|TRBJ1-6
TGTGCCAGCAGCGCCTGGGCCCGAAGGGGTTCACCCCTCCACTTT
CASSAWARRGSPLHF
>TRBV3-1/TRBV3-2|NA|NA|TRBJ1-2
TGTGCCAGCAGCGGAGACCCGGGAGCTGGCTACACCTTC
CASSGDPGAGYTF
>TRBV6-2/TRBV6-3|few|NA|TRBJ2-5
TGTGCCAGCAGTTCGGACTGGGAGCAAGAGACCCAGTACTTC
CASSSDWEQETQYF
>TRBV18|NA|NA|TRBJ1-1
TGTGCCAGCTCACCGCCCGCGTACAGGGAGAACACTGAAGCTTTCTTT
CASSPPAYRENTEAFF
>TRBV4-3|NA|TRBD1|TRBJ1-6
TGCGCCAGCAGCCAATACTACCGATCCTCACCCAGGACAGGGCTATCACCCCTCCACTTT
CASSQYYRSSPRTGLSPLHF
>TRBV19|once|NA|TRBJ2-2
TGTGCCAGTAGTCTGGAGTCGGCCGGGGAGCTGTTTTTT
CASSLESAGELFF
>TRBV19|NA|TRBD1|TRBJ1-6
TGTGCCAGCCGGGACAGGAATTCACCCCTCCACTTT
CASRDRNSPLHF
>TRBV3-1/TRBV3-2|NA|NA|TRBJ1-1
TGTGCCAGCAGCCCTTTACAGGGTGAAGCTTTCTTT
CASSPLQGEAFF
>TRBV5-6|NA|TRBD1|TRBJ1-2
TGTGCCAGCAGTTTTATTCGGGACAGTAGGGCTAACTATGGCTACACCTTC
CASSFIRDSRANYGYTF
>TRBV5-1|NA|NA|TRBJ2-3
TGCGCCAGCAGCTTGAGACGTGCTTGGGCCCTGGATACGCAGTATTTT
CASSLRRAWALDTQYF
>TRBV7-2|NA|NA|TRBJ1-1
TGTGCCAGCAGCTTAGCGGGCCGCGACACTGAAGCTTTCTTT
CASSLAGRDTEAFF
>TRBV2|once|TRBD1|TRBJ1-5
TGTGCCACCCGGCCCGACAGGGTGAAGGGACAGCCCCAGCATTTT
CATRPDRVKGQPQHF
>TRBV28|NA|TRBD1|TRBJ1-4
TGTGCCAGCAGTTTATTCGGGACAGTGAATGAAAAACTGTTTTTT
CASSLFGTVNEKLFF
>TRBV5-1|NA|NA|TRBJ2-5
TGCGCCAGCAGCTTAGGTAACAGGGGAGGAGAGACCCAGTACTTC
CASSLGNRGGETQYF
>TRBV6-5|NA|TRBD2|TRBJ2-1
TGTGCCAGCAGGAGACTAGCGGGAGGGCCGGATGAGCAGTTCTTC
CASRRLAGGPDEQFF
>TRBV19|few|TRBD2|TRBJ2-3
TGTGCCACTACTAGCGGGAGCAGGGGAGATACGCAGTATTTT
CATTSGSRGDTQYF
>TRBV27|once|TRBD1|TRBJ1-1
TGTGCCAGCAGCGACAGGGCCTTCATGAACACTGAAGCTTTCTTT
CASSDRAFMNTEAFF
>TRBV4-3|NA|NA|TRBJ1-2
TGCGCCAGCAGCCAAGAGGGGCAGGGCTACTATGGCTACACCTTC
CASSQEGQGYYGYTF
>TRBV5-1|NA|TRBD1|TRBJ2-3
TGCGCCAGCAGCTTGTTCCCTAGTGGACAGGGGGCCGGGGATACGCAGTATTTT
CASSLFPSGQGAGDTQYF
>TRBV18|NA|NA|TRBJ1-5
TGTGCCAGCTCACCTTTGAGTAGCAATCAGCCCCAGCATTTT
CASSPLSSNQPQHF
>TRBV13|NA|NA|TRBJ2-1
TGTGCCAGCAGCTTACTTCGGACAGCCGAATCCTACAATGAGCAGTTCTTC
CASSLLRTAESYNEQFF
>TRBV10-2|NA|NA|TRBJ2-7
TGCGCCAGCAGCTTAGAGATCTCCTACGAGCAGTACTTC
CASSLEISYEQYF
>TRBV4-3|NA|TRBD2|TRBJ2-1
TGCGCCAGCAGCCGAGGCCGGGGACTAGCGGGAGGGAGGTATGAGCAGTTCTTC
CASSRGRGLAGGRYEQFF
>TRBV4-2|NA|NA|TRBJ1-1
TGTGCCAGCAGCCAAGCCGCAGACAGTTCGGGCACTGAAGCTTTCTTT
CASSQAADSSGTEAFF
>TRBV5-4|few|TRBD2|TRBJ2-2
TGTGCCAGCAGCACCGGACTAGCGGGGTGGACCGGGGAGCTGTTTTTT
CASSTGLAGWTGELFF
>TRBV28|NA|NA|TRBJ2-2
TGTGCCAGCAGTGCCCCAGGGTCCCCCGGGGAGCTGTTTTTT
CASSAPGSPGELFF
>TRBV2|many|TRBD2|TRBJ2-2
TGTGCCAGCCTCACCGGGACTAGCGAGACCGGGGAGCTGTTTTTT
CASLTGTSETGELFF
>TRBV28|NA|NA|TRBJ2-1
TGTGCCAGCAGTTTGGGAGTCTACAATGAGCAGTTCTTC
CASSLGVYNEQFF
>TRBV3-1/TRBV3-2|NA|NA|TRBJ2-7
TGTGCCAGCAGCCACTCCGGGAGCTCCTACGAGCAGTACTTC
CASSHSGSSYEQYF
>TRBV7-6|NA|NA|TRBJ1-2
TGTGCCAGCAGCTTAGATTTGGGAGCTGGCTACACCTTC
CASSLDLGAGYTF
>TRBV2|NA|NA|TRBJ2-7
TGTGCCAGCAGCGGGAGCTACGAGCAGTACTTC
CASSGSYEQYF
>TRBV4-1|NA|NA|TRBJ2-3
TGCGCCAGCAGCCAAGGGGGGGAGCGGGCATCCACAGATACGCAGTATTTT
CASSQGGERASTDTQYF
>TRBV5-1|NA|NA|TRBJ1-4
TGCGCCACCAGAATGGGGACTTTCGATGAAAAACTGTTTTTT
CATRMGTFDEKLFF
>TRBV12-3/TRBV12-4|few|NA|TRBJ2-2
TGTGCCAGCAGGGAGCATAACACCGGGGAGCTGTTTTTT
CASREHNTGELFF
>TRBV7-2|NA|TRBD1|TRBJ2-1
TGTGCCAGCAGCTTTTTACCGGGGGGACAGGGGTTGCACAATGAGCAGTTCTTC
CASSFLPGGQGLHNEQFF
>TRBV30|NA|TRBD2|TRBJ2-3
TGTGCCTGGAGTACTAGCGGGGGAACAGATACGCAGTATTTT
CAWSTSGGTDTQYF
>TRBV19|NA|TRBD2|TRBJ2-1
TGTGCCAGTAGGTCGGGGGGGCTCTACAATGAGCAGTTCTTC
CASRSGGLYNEQFF
>TRBV5-1|NA|TRBD2|TRBJ2-2
TGCGCCAGCAGCTTGGTTCTAGCGGGGGATAAGAGGGAGCTGTTTTTT
CASSLVLAGDKRELFF
>TRBV6-5|NA|NA|TRBJ1-2
TGTGCCAGCAGTTACTCGCGGGGTGATGGCTACACCTTC
CASSYSRGDGYTF
>TRBV4-1|NA|TRBD2|TRBJ2-1
TGCGCCAGCAGCCAAGATTTGGCTAGCGGAGGTAACAATGAGCAGTTCTTC
CASSQDLASGGNNEQFF
>TRBV7-2|NA|TRBD2|TRBJ2-7
TGTGCCAGCAGCTTCGGGACTAGCGGGGGCTACGAGCAGTACTTC
CASSFGTSGGYEQYF
>TRBV12-1|NA|NA|TRBJ1-4
TGTGCCAGAAAACAGGGCGATGAAAAACTGTTTTTT
CARKQGDEKLFF
>TRBV6-2/TRBV6-3|NA|NA|TRBJ2-5
TGTGCCAGCAGTGGCGGGCGGCAGGAGACCCAGTACTTC
CASSGGRQETQYF
>TRBV27|NA|TRBD1|TRBJ2-7
TGTGCCAGCAGTCCTACAGGGGCTGGCTCCTACGAGCAGTACTTC
CASSPTGAGSYEQYF
>TRBV28|NA|TRBD2|TRBJ2-7
TGTGCCAGCAGAAGCGGGGGGGCAGGCGAGCAGTACTTC
CASRSGGAGEQYF
>TRBV9|NA|TRBD2|TRBJ2-7
TGTGCCAGCAGCGAAGCGGGAGACCCCGTCGTCGAGCAGTACTTC
CASSEAGDPVVEQYF
>TRBV21-1|NA|NA|TRBJ1-6
TGTGCCAGCAGCAACGGTACGTTTAGACAGTTTGGGGATTCACCCCTCCACTTT
CASSNGTFRQFGDSPLHF
>TRBV25-1|once|TRBD2|TRBJ2-5
TGTGCCAGCAGTGAATCCGGGACCCCGGGGGGAGAGACCCAGTACTTC
CASSESGTPGGETQYF
>TRBV6-4|NA|TRBD1|TRBJ1-5
TGTGCCAGCAGGGACAGGAGTTTTCGGGGCAATCAGCCCCAGCATTTT
CASRDRSFRGNQPQHF
>TRBV28|NA|TRBD1|TRBJ1-5
TGTGCCAGCAGTTTATCCGGACAGGGGTATCAGCCCCAGCATTTT
CASSLSGQGYQPQHF